The 20 T cell receptor beta chains below were found in one sample sequenced in a study of OX40 agonist ivuxolimab in advanced cancers. Sequenced by immunoSEQ multiplex PCR; TCRdb stores in-frame clones only, minus some. In the table there are about 57,000 clones, about 85% of which are singletons. The sequenced sample was CD4+ or CD8+ T cells sorted from blood, obtained in a trial of the OX40 agonist ivuxolimab. These receptors all stem from an adult with an advanced solid tumor such as melanoma, head and neck, liver or kidney cancer.

As DNA, the CDR3 is TGTGCCAGCAGCTTCGACAGGGGAGTAGTTGGCTACACCTTC. Its protein product is CASSFDRGVVGYTF. V and J are TRBV11-2 and TRBJ1-2; 8 nucleotides line up with TRBD1. The CDR3 consists of 14 residues. Germline V gene lookup returns CDR1 SGHAT and CDR2 FQNNGV. The ends lost 3 bases at V and 7 bases at J; junction bases unmatched: 7.

The chain employs TRBV7-9 and TRBJ1-3; D gene unclear. This CDR3 region has 13 residues. Trimming took off 7 bases at V and 2 bases at J, with 9 bases between the two ends. CDR1 SEHNR and CDR2 FQNEAQ come from the germline V gene (reference sequence). The CDR3 reads CASIRATGNTIYF. CDR3 coding DNA: TGTGCCAGCATCCGGGCTACTGGAAACACCATATATTTT.

This clone occurred a few times. This sequence joins TRBV18 and TRBJ1-3; D ambiguous. The CDR3 runs 14 residues. V lost 0 bases and J 0 bases, leaving 3 bases between the germline ends. Germline CDR1 KGHSH, CDR2 LQKENI. The CDR3 nucleotides read TGTGCCAGCTCACCACCGTACTCTGGAAACACCATATATTTT. It specifies CASSPPYSGNTIYF.

The chain is built from TRBV7-9 and TRBJ2-2; TRBD2 aligns across 9 bases. After removal of 2 bases from V and 7 bases from J, the junction contained 5 bases not matched to a gene. The CDR3 length is 15 residues. The V gene's germline CDR1 is SEHNR and CDR2 FQNEAQ (reference sequence). The CDR3 DNA reads as TGTGCCAGCAGCTTATCGGCTAGCGGGAACGGGGAGCTGTTTTTT. The encoded protein is CASSLSASGNGELFF.

The chain is built from TRBV7-3 and TRBJ2-1; 12 nucleotides line up with TRBD2. This CDR3 spans 16 amino acids. V dropped 0 bases and J dropped 8; count of bases not matched to a gene: 5. Looked up from germline, CDR1 is SGHTA and CDR2 is FQGTGA. For the CDR3, the DNA is TGTGCCAGCAGCTTAACGCGGACTAGCGGGATGGATGAGCAGTTCTTC. Its protein is CASSLTRTSGMDEQFF.

The J gene is TRBJ2-7, the V gene TRBV28; 8 bases are shared with TRBD1. V trimming: 4 bases; J trimming: 4 bases; junction bases outside the gene matches: 6. This CDR3 contains 14 residues. Germline loops: CDR1 MDHEN, CDR2 SYDVKM. The CDR3 DNA reads as TGTGCCAGCAGTTACCCCGGACAGGGATACGAGCAGTACTTC. Translating it yields CASSYPGQGYEQYF.

The V and J genes are TRBV6-6 and TRBJ1-4, with D tentatively TRBD1 (5 bases). V dropped 6 bases and J dropped 11 bases, with 13 bases sitting between them. This CDR3 comprises 12 residues. Germline V lookup: CDR1 MNHNY, CDR2 SVGAGI (reference sequence). CDR3 in DNA: TGTGCCAGCAGGGGGCCCCAGGAGAAACTGTTTTTT. This gives the protein CASRGPQEKLFF.

V and J are TRBV5-4 and TRBJ2-2, with 9 bases identical to TRBD1. The CDR3 covers 16 residues. Per germline, CDR1 SGHNT and CDR2 YYREEE (reference sequence). The V and J ends lost 4 bases and 3 bases, in that order; junction bases with no gene match: 7. The CDR3 sequence: CASSDARDRDTGELFF. The CDR3 bases are TGTGCCAGCAGCGACGCCCGGGACAGGGACACCGGGGAGCTGTTTTTT.

This clone was detected only once. The rearrangement uses TRBV29-1 and TRBJ2-3; 14 bases agree with TRBD2. The CDR3 has 15 amino acids. Losses at the gene ends were 3 bases for V and 6 bases for J; bases not matched to a gene: 5. CDR1 and CDR2 (germline): SQVTM, ANQGSEA. The CDR3 nucleotides are TGCAGCGTTGAGGAGGGACTAGCGGGAGTGGATACGCAGTATTTT. Translating it yields CSVEEGLAGVDTQYF.

The chain couples TRBV7-9 to TRBJ1-1, with D possibly being TRBD1 (5 bases). This CDR3 has 13 amino acids. CDR1 and CDR2 from the germline V gene are SEHNR and FQNEAQ (reference sequence). The V and J ends lost 3 bases and 7 bases respectively, with 12 bases between them. The CDR3: CASSLTGAGEAFF. DNA of the CDR3: TGTGCCAGCAGCTTGACTGGGGCAGGTGAAGCTTTCTTT.

This clone was detected only a few times. The chain joins TRBV27 to TRBJ2-3; 8 nucleotides align to TRBD1. Per germline, CDR1 MNHEY and CDR2 SMNVEV (reference sequence). The V and J ends lost 5 bases and 0 bases, in that order; junction bases with no gene match: 4. The CDR3 contains 15 residues. The CDR3 DNA reads as TGTGCCAGCAGTCCGGACAGGGAAAGCACAGATACGCAGTATTTT. This sequence encodes CASSPDRESTDTQYF.

This chain links TRBV19 with TRBJ2-7; TRBD2 aligns across 15 bases. J was trimmed by 5 bases and V by 6 bases; bases with no gene match: 5. Germline CDR1 reads LNHDA; CDR2 reads SQIVND (reference sequence). The CDR3 has 15 residues. CDR3 DNA: TGTGCCAGTAGCGGGACTAGCGGGGGGTTCGACGAGCAGTACTTC. Translated, it gives CASSGTSGGFDEQYF.

This clone appeared once. The CDR3 is CASSYSGSGQPQHF. The CDR3 region has the DNA TGTGCCAGCAGTTATTCAGGGTCCGGTCAGCCCCAGCATTTT. The gene calls are TRBV6-5 and TRBJ1-5; perhaps TRBD1 as D (5 bases). The CDR3 is made up of 14 amino acids. Trimming left V 3 bases short and J 6 bases short, with 12 bases between. Germline V lookup: CDR1 MNHEY, CDR2 SVGAGI.

V is TRBV1 and J is TRBJ1-2; TRBD1, the table's D call, was not compared with the DNA. TRBV1 is described as a pseudogene. The CDR3 runs 15 residues. CDR3 amino acids: CTSSQDQGEIHGYTF. The CDR3 DNA reads as TGCACCAGCAGCCAAGATCAGGGGGAGATCCATGGCTACACCTTC.

The chain combines TRBV5-3 with TRBJ1-4; 9 bases match TRBD1. TRBV5-3 is sorted into the ORF group, with uncertain function. This CDR3 comprises 16 residues. Trimming at V came to 0 bases and at J to 6 bases, leaving 6 bases not matched to a gene. DNA for the CDR3: TGTGCCAGAAGCTTGGGGCCGACAGGGGGTGATGAAAAACTGTTTTTT. Translation gives CARSLGPTGGDEKLFF.

This clone occurred a few times. The chain uses TRBV2 and TRBJ1-5, with D maybe TRBD1 (6 bases). The CDR3 runs 16 residues. The germline V gene has CDR1 SNHLY and CDR2 FYNNEI. The germline V and J ends were trimmed by 3 bases and 6 bases, with 18 bases remaining between them. The CDR3, as DNA: TGTGCCAGCAGTGAGTCGGCAGGGGAAGGGAGTCAGCCCCAGCATTTT. This encodes CASSESAGEGSQPQHF.

The V gene is TRBV11-2, the J gene TRBJ1-3; TRBD1 might be the D (6 bases). Trimming left V 5 bases short and J 0 bases short, with 20 bases between. Per the germline V gene, CDR1 is SGHAT and CDR2 is FQNNGV. This CDR3 contains 18 residues. Here the CDR3 reads CASSRFTTGLGSGNTIYF. CDR3 in DNA: TGTGCCAGCAGCCGATTCACAACAGGGCTGGGCTCTGGAAACACCATATATTTT.

The V gene is TRBV5-1, the J gene TRBJ2-7; D is possibly TRBD2 (6 bases). The CDR3 is 14 amino acids. Germline lookup yields CDR1 SGHRS and CDR2 YFSETQ. V dropped 4 bases and J dropped 6 bases, with 17 bases sitting between them. The CDR3 region is CASSLLGGVREQYF. The DNA for the CDR3 is TGCGCCAGCAGCCTCCTCGGAGGGGTACGCGAGCAGTACTTC. Full variable domain (rest looked up from reference TRBV5-1 and TRBJ2-7): KAGVTQTPRYLIKTRGQQVTLSCSPISGHRSVSWYQQTPGQGLQFLFEYFSETQRNKGNFPGRFSGRQFSNSRSEMNVSTLELGDSALYLCASSLLGGVREQYFGPGTRLTVT.

This chain joins TRBV7-9 and TRBJ1-1; TRBD1 agrees at 7 bases. V lost 5 bases to trimming and J lost 5 bases; unmatched junction nucleotides: 5. This CDR3 is built from 13 residues. CDR1 is SEHNR, CDR2 FQNEAQ, per germline (reference sequence). The CDR3 nucleotides are TGTGCCAGCAGCCCCGGACAGGAGACTGAAGCTTTCTTT. Its translation is CASSPGQETEAFF.

The chain uses TRBV2 and TRBJ1-5; 8 nucleotides align to TRBD1. V trimming: 5 bases; J trimming: 3 bases; junction bases outside the gene matches: 6. The CDR3 consists of 15 residues. In germline, CDR1 is SNHLY, CDR2 FYNNEI. CDR3 sequence (DNA): TGTGCCAGCAGTAGGACAGGGCGAGACAATCAGCCCCAGCATTTT. Residues: CASSRTGRDNQPQHF.